The 3 T cell receptor beta chains below all came from one sample that was sequenced in a study of cytomegalovirus exposure and HLA in healthy donors. A multiplex PCR was run with 60 Vbeta primers and 13 Jbeta primers. The method was immunoSEQ multiplex PCR; TCRdb's version includes in-frame clones alone and lacks a portion of them. Among under 140,000 clones listed, approximately 78% were seen once. The sequenced sample was PBMCs. These receptors were obtained from a woman aged 25 to 39 in good health and CMV-seronegative.

The chain couples TRBV19 to TRBJ1-1; 7 nucleotides agree with TRBD1. The CDR3 loop spans 14 amino acids. The germline V gene has CDR1 LNHDA and CDR2 SQIVND (reference sequence). Trimming cost V 3 bases and J 7 bases; bases outside gene matches: 8. The CDR3: CASSILGTAVEAFF. In nucleotides, the CDR3 is TGTGCCAGTAGTATTCTTGGGACAGCCGTTGAAGCTTTCTTT.

The gene calls are TRBV7-5 and TRBJ2-1; no check of the table's D call, TRBD1, against the DNA was made. TRBV7-5 constitutes a pseudogene. The CDR3 length is 15 residues. The CDR3 here is CARSLRDRGLPCRFF. DNA for the CDR3: TGTGCCAGAAGCTTACGGGACAGGGGGCTGCCGTGTCGGTTCTTC.

The CDR3 sequence: CASSARGDYVAEQFF. The CDR3 bases are TGTGCCAGCAGCGCCAGAGGGGACTATGTCGCTGAGCAGTTCTTC. This chain uses TRBV9 with TRBJ2-1; TRBD2 matches 7 bases. Germline loops: CDR1 SGDLS, CDR2 YYNGEE. After removal of 3 bases from V and 9 bases from J, the junction contained 12 bases not matched to a gene. The CDR3 consists of 15 residues.